The clone carrying this T cell receptor (beta chain) has just one count. The data belong to a study of blood T cell repertoires in COVID-19. Study-wide background: COVID-19 samples collected from the United States, Italy and Spain covered acute and convalescent phases. Sources were T cells, B-cell-depleted T cells, or PBMCs; the material itself was cDNA or gDNA.

CDR3 length: 13 amino acids. V was pared by 10 bases and J by 2 bases, with 14 bases between. CDR1 ENHRY and CDR2 SYGVKD come from the germline V gene. Assay: immunoSEQ multiplex PCR; the TCRdb copy retains only in-frame clones and omits some. The table records 270,000 or so clones, 75% to 90% of them present only once. This chain joins TRBV10-3 and TRBJ2-5; D possibly corresponds to TRBD1 (6 bases). Sequencing was carried out using peripheral blood. The source is a human donor in a cohort sampled during active COVID-19. The CDR3 sequence is CASNRASQETQYF. In nucleotides, the CDR3 is TGTGCCAGTAACAGGGCAAGTCAAGAGACCCAGTACTTC.